This is a list of T cell receptor beta chains from one sample in a study of blood T cell repertoires in COVID-19. Measured with immunoSEQ multiplex PCR; TCRdb has only the in-frame clones, and not every one. The profile shows tens of thousands of clones, about nine tenths of them singletons. The specimen sequenced was peripheral blood. The receptors were sampled from a middle-aged man with active COVID-19. Each CDR3 is given with its conserved first and last residue. Fields, in order: V gene, D gene, clone size, J gene, CDR3 protein, CDR3 DNA. The D gene is left open where the match is weak. Clone sizes are given selectively: once, few, many, or a class where the clone is expanded.

v_gene: TRBV21-1; d_gene: -; abundance: -; j_gene: TRBJ2-7; CDR3aa: CASSKESRGWTYEQYF; CDR3nt: TGTGCCAGCAGCAAAGAGTCCAGGGGGTGGACTTACGAGCAGTACTTC
v_gene: TRBV7-2; d_gene: -; abundance: -; j_gene: TRBJ1-3; CDR3aa: CASSPGSGNTIYF; CDR3nt: TGTGCCAGCAGCCCCGGCTCTGGAAACACCATATATTTT
v_gene: TRBV7-9; d_gene: TRBD1; abundance: -; j_gene: TRBJ2-7; CDR3aa: CASRLQGTYEQYF; CDR3nt: TGTGCCAGCAGACTACAGGGGACCTACGAGCAGTACTTC
v_gene: TRBV24-1; d_gene: -; abundance: medium-sized; j_gene: TRBJ1-4; CDR3aa: CATSDSRRGSGEKLFF; CDR3nt: TGTGCCACCAGTGATTCTCGACGCGGAAGTGGTGAAAAACTGTTTTTT
v_gene: TRBV5-6; d_gene: TRBD1; abundance: once; j_gene: TRBJ2-5; CDR3aa: CASSSVTGGETQYF; CDR3nt: TGTGCCAGCAGCTCTGTGACAGGGGGGGAGACCCAGTACTTC
v_gene: TRBV20-1; d_gene: TRBD1; abundance: -; j_gene: TRBJ1-2; CDR3aa: CSASNPRTGGYGYTF; CDR3nt: TGCAGTGCTAGTAATCCCCGGACAGGGGGGTATGGCTACACCTTC
v_gene: TRBV5-6; d_gene: TRBD1; abundance: -; j_gene: TRBJ2-7; CDR3aa: CASSWGQGSYEQYF; CDR3nt: TGTGCCAGCAGCTGGGGACAGGGCTCCTACGAGCAGTACTTC
v_gene: TRBV9; d_gene: TRBD2; abundance: -; j_gene: TRBJ2-1; CDR3aa: CASSQASGRAIYNEQFF; CDR3nt: TGTGCCAGCAGCCAAGCTAGCGGGAGGGCCATTTACAATGAGCAGTTCTTC
v_gene: TRBV28; d_gene: -; abundance: -; j_gene: TRBJ1-2; CDR3aa: CASRPVNYGYTF; CDR3nt: TGTGCCAGCAGGCCGGTTAACTATGGCTACACCTTC
v_gene: TRBV28; d_gene: -; abundance: -; j_gene: TRBJ1-2; CDR3aa: CASTTLPLYGYTF; CDR3nt: TGTGCCAGCACTACCCTCCCCCTCTATGGCTACACCTTC
v_gene: TRBV7-9; d_gene: -; abundance: -; j_gene: TRBJ2-2; CDR3aa: CASSLRVRGTGELFF; CDR3nt: TGTGCCAGCAGCTTAAGAGTCAGGGGAACCGGGGAGCTGTTTTTT
v_gene: TRBV7-8; d_gene: -; abundance: -; j_gene: TRBJ1-1; CDR3aa: CASSLGDTLYEAFF; CDR3nt: TGTGCCAGCAGCCTCGGGGACACGCTCTATGAAGCTTTCTTT
v_gene: TRBV9; d_gene: TRBD2; abundance: -; j_gene: TRBJ2-7; CDR3aa: CASSALGLEGYEQYF; CDR3nt: TGTGCCAGCAGCGCCCTGGGACTAGAAGGCTACGAGCAGTACTTC
v_gene: TRBV19; d_gene: -; abundance: -; j_gene: TRBJ2-5; CDR3aa: CASSTFLQETQYF; CDR3nt: TGTGCCAGTAGTACCTTCCTCCAAGAGACCCAGTACTTC
v_gene: TRBV30; d_gene: -; abundance: -; j_gene: TRBJ1-1; CDR3aa: CAWSATRGRAFF; CDR3nt: TGTGCCTGGAGTGCCACAAGGGGCCGAGCTTTCTTT
v_gene: TRBV7-3; d_gene: -; abundance: -; j_gene: TRBJ1-1; CDR3aa: CASSQQGYTEAFF; CDR3nt: TGTGCCAGCAGCCAACAGGGTTACACTGAAGCTTTCTTT
v_gene: TRBV24-1; d_gene: TRBD1; abundance: -; j_gene: TRBJ2-3; CDR3aa: CATSDSGTGADTQYF; CDR3nt: TGTGCCACCAGTGATTCCGGGACAGGGGCAGATACGCAGTATTTT
v_gene: TRBV6-2/TRBV6-3; d_gene: -; abundance: -; j_gene: TRBJ1-2; CDR3aa: CASSSGTFYGYTF; CDR3nt: TGTGCCAGCAGTTCCGGGACATTCTATGGCTACACCTTC
v_gene: TRBV2; d_gene: TRBD1; abundance: -; j_gene: TRBJ1-3; CDR3aa: CASSVQQGILNTIYF; CDR3nt: TGTGCCAGCAGTGTCCAACAGGGGATTCTAAACACCATATATTTT
v_gene: TRBV23-1; d_gene: -; abundance: -; j_gene: TRBJ2-3; CDR3aa: CASSQFHRTPDTQYF; CDR3nt: TGCGCCAGCAGTCAGTTCCACAGGACCCCAGATACGCAGTATTTT
v_gene: TRBV20-1; d_gene: TRBD2; abundance: -; j_gene: TRBJ2-3; CDR3aa: CSASPRSGGPTDTQYF; CDR3nt: TGCAGTGCTAGTCCGCGTAGCGGGGGACCCACAGATACGCAGTATTTT
v_gene: TRBV24-1; d_gene: TRBD1; abundance: -; j_gene: TRBJ2-2; CDR3aa: CATKPTGDSGNTGELFF; CDR3nt: TGTGCCACCAAACCGACAGGGGACAGCGGGAACACCGGGGAGCTGTTTTTT
v_gene: TRBV7-2; d_gene: -; abundance: -; j_gene: TRBJ1-1; CDR3aa: CASSLAGSWTEAFF; CDR3nt: TGTGCCAGCAGCTTAGCAGGGAGTTGGACTGAAGCTTTCTTT
v_gene: TRBV3-1/TRBV3-2; d_gene: -; abundance: few; j_gene: TRBJ1-2; CDR3aa: CASSPWGANYGYTF; CDR3nt: TGTGCCAGCAGCCCCTGGGGAGCTAACTATGGCTACACCTTC
v_gene: TRBV19; d_gene: TRBD1; abundance: -; j_gene: TRBJ2-5; CDR3aa: CASSTDRAQETQYF; CDR3nt: TGTGCCAGTAGTACGGACAGGGCTCAAGAGACCCAGTACTTC
v_gene: TRBV7-2; d_gene: -; abundance: -; j_gene: TRBJ1-2; CDR3aa: CASSRDIYGYTF; CDR3nt: TGTGCCAGCAGCCGGGACATCTATGGCTACACCTTC
v_gene: TRBV4-1; d_gene: TRBD1; abundance: few; j_gene: TRBJ1-3; CDR3aa: CASSRMTGGNGNTIYF; CDR3nt: TGCGCCAGCAGCCGTATGACAGGGGGTAATGGAAACACCATATATTTT
v_gene: TRBV5-8; d_gene: -; abundance: few; j_gene: TRBJ1-1; CDR3aa: CASSPPRGRGTEAFF; CDR3nt: TGTGCCAGCAGCCCGCCCAGGGGACGGGGAACTGAAGCTTTCTTT
v_gene: TRBV3-1/TRBV3-2; d_gene: -; abundance: once; j_gene: TRBJ2-5; CDR3aa: CASRPWAEQETQYF; CDR3nt: TGTGCCAGCAGGCCCTGGGCAGAGCAAGAGACCCAGTACTTC
v_gene: TRBV5-6; d_gene: TRBD2; abundance: once; j_gene: TRBJ2-7; CDR3aa: CASSLVGVLAGDAYEQYF; CDR3nt: TGTGCCAGCAGCTTGGTTGGGGTACTAGCGGGTGACGCCTACGAGCAGTACTTC
v_gene: TRBV19; d_gene: TRBD1; abundance: few; j_gene: TRBJ2-7; CDR3aa: CASSSLGTGLYEQYF; CDR3nt: TGTGCCAGTAGCTCCCTCGGGACAGGGCTATACGAGCAGTACTTC
v_gene: TRBV19; d_gene: -; abundance: -; j_gene: TRBJ1-1; CDR3aa: CASLDRHTEAFF; CDR3nt: TGTGCCAGTCTTGACAGACACACTGAAGCTTTCTTT
v_gene: TRBV6-2/TRBV6-3; d_gene: -; abundance: -; j_gene: TRBJ1-5; CDR3aa: CASSWQGGQPQHF; CDR3nt: TGTGCCAGCAGTTGGCAGGGAGGACAGCCCCAGCATTTT
v_gene: TRBV5-1; d_gene: TRBD1; abundance: -; j_gene: TRBJ2-7; CDR3aa: CASSFRTGPYEQYF; CDR3nt: TGCGCCAGCAGCTTTAGGACAGGGCCCTACGAGCAGTACTTC
v_gene: TRBV4-1; d_gene: TRBD1; abundance: -; j_gene: TRBJ2-3; CDR3aa: CASSLTRQGSDTQYF; CDR3nt: TGCGCCAGCAGCCTAACTCGACAGGGTTCAGATACGCAGTATTTT
v_gene: TRBV7-9; d_gene: -; abundance: -; j_gene: TRBJ2-5; CDR3aa: CASSLAGGAETQYF; CDR3nt: TGTGCCAGCAGCTTAGCTGGGGGGGCAGAGACCCAGTACTTC
v_gene: TRBV3-1/TRBV3-2; d_gene: TRBD2; abundance: -; j_gene: TRBJ2-1; CDR3aa: CASSQDIGLAGDEQFF; CDR3nt: TGTGCCAGCAGCCAAGATATAGGACTAGCTGGCGATGAGCAGTTCTTC
v_gene: TRBV4-1; d_gene: -; abundance: -; j_gene: TRBJ1-1; CDR3aa: CASSQDRVKGGTEAFF; CDR3nt: TGCGCCAGCAGCCAAGATAGGGTCAAGGGAGGCACTGAAGCTTTCTTT
v_gene: TRBV28; d_gene: TRBD2; abundance: -; j_gene: TRBJ2-1; CDR3aa: CASSSSGGVTYNEQFF; CDR3nt: TGTGCCAGCAGTTCTAGCGGGGGGGTAACCTACAATGAGCAGTTCTTC
v_gene: TRBV24-1; d_gene: -; abundance: -; j_gene: TRBJ2-5; CDR3aa: CATSDGGTGEQETQYF; CDR3nt: TGTGCCACCAGTGACGGGGGGACAGGAGAACAAGAGACCCAGTACTTC
v_gene: TRBV6-1; d_gene: TRBD1; abundance: -; j_gene: TRBJ2-7; CDR3aa: CASSEGQGIGEQYF; CDR3nt: TGTGCCAGCAGTGAAGGACAGGGGATTGGCGAGCAGTACTTC
v_gene: TRBV5-1; d_gene: TRBD1; abundance: -; j_gene: TRBJ1-1; CDR3aa: CASSVGQEVPEAFF; CDR3nt: TGCGCCAGCAGCGTGGGACAGGAGGTCCCTGAAGCTTTCTTT
v_gene: TRBV7-8; d_gene: TRBD2; abundance: -; j_gene: TRBJ2-7; CDR3aa: CASSLSGGYEQYF; CDR3nt: TGTGCCAGCAGCTTAAGCGGGGGGTACGAGCAGTACTTC
v_gene: TRBV4-3; d_gene: -; abundance: -; j_gene: TRBJ1-5; CDR3aa: CASSQDGAGNQPQHF; CDR3nt: TGCGCCAGCAGCCAAGATGGGGCAGGGAATCAGCCCCAGCATTTT
v_gene: TRBV7-6; d_gene: -; abundance: -; j_gene: TRBJ1-1; CDR3aa: CASSSQGNTEAFF; CDR3nt: TGTGCCAGCAGTTCACAGGGGAACACTGAAGCTTTCTTT
v_gene: TRBV7-3; d_gene: TRBD1; abundance: -; j_gene: TRBJ2-5; CDR3aa: CASSLRGQGAGETQYF; CDR3nt: TGTGCCAGCAGCTTGAGGGGACAGGGGGCGGGAGAGACCCAGTACTTC
v_gene: TRBV7-2; d_gene: TRBD1; abundance: -; j_gene: TRBJ2-3; CDR3aa: CASSSRQGNADTQYF; CDR3nt: TGTGCCAGCAGCTCGAGACAGGGTAATGCAGATACGCAGTATTTT
v_gene: TRBV24-1; d_gene: TRBD1; abundance: -; j_gene: TRBJ1-5; CDR3aa: CATSDPGQGNQPQHF; CDR3nt: TGTGCCACCAGTGACCCCGGACAGGGCAATCAGCCCCAGCATTTT
v_gene: TRBV12-3/TRBV12-4; d_gene: TRBD1; abundance: -; j_gene: TRBJ1-2; CDR3aa: CASSGQGYSYTF; CDR3nt: TGTGCCAGCAGCGGACAGGGCTATAGCTACACCTTC
v_gene: TRBV2; d_gene: -; abundance: -; j_gene: TRBJ1-5; CDR3aa: CASSEPGSGQPQHF; CDR3nt: TGTGCCAGCAGTGAGCCGGGTTCGGGTCAGCCCCAGCATTTT
v_gene: TRBV6-2/TRBV6-3; d_gene: -; abundance: -; j_gene: TRBJ2-7; CDR3aa: CASSYTTGSSSYEQYF; CDR3nt: TGTGCCAGCAGTTACACTACCGGGAGCAGCTCCTACGAGCAGTACTTC
v_gene: TRBV6-5; d_gene: -; abundance: -; j_gene: TRBJ2-5; CDR3aa: CASSRWGGAETQYF; CDR3nt: TGTGCCAGCAGCCGTTGGGGGGGCGCAGAGACCCAGTACTTC
v_gene: TRBV28; d_gene: -; abundance: -; j_gene: TRBJ1-2; CDR3aa: CATARGNDARVDYGYTF; CDR3nt: TGTGCCACAGCCCGGGGAAACGATGCGAGGGTCGACTATGGCTACACCTTC
v_gene: TRBV7-2; d_gene: TRBD1; abundance: -; j_gene: TRBJ1-5; CDR3aa: CASSPRTGDHQPQHF; CDR3nt: TGTGCCAGCAGCCCCCGGACAGGGGACCATCAGCCCCAGCATTTT
v_gene: TRBV27; d_gene: -; abundance: -; j_gene: TRBJ1-1; CDR3aa: CASSLRTVNTEAFF; CDR3nt: TGTGCCAGCAGTTTAAGAACAGTGAACACTGAAGCTTTCTTT